The 9 T cell receptor beta chains below were found in one sample sequenced in a study of identical twins (dated by TCRdb to the mid-2010s). Libraries came from 5' RACE. Sequenced on an Illumina HiSeq 2000. The raw public reads went through TCRdb reprocessing: fastp at Q25, MiXCR clone calling, in-frame beta chains kept. All rows with the same CDR3 protein become a single entry with the most common DNA and genes. Across this sample there are 450,000 or so distinct CDR3 sequences, with 13% to 15% seen only once. Of the sample, around 0.52% falls within the top ten clones. Separately, the same data were catalogued under a study of yellow fever vaccine responses in identical twins.

The specimen was CD4+ T cells sorted from blood. All receptors derive from a woman younger than 30 in good health.

The chain links TRBV5-1 to TRBJ2-5; 9 nucleotides align to TRBD1. From germline, CDR1 is SGHRS and CDR2 YFSETQ. Trimming at V came to 3 bases and at J to 2 bases, leaving 8 bases not matched to a gene. The CDR3 totals 16 residues. The CDR3 region is CASSSGTGRLQETQYF. In DNA form, the CDR3 reads TGCGCCAGCAGCTCAGGGACAGGGAGACTTCAAGAGACCCAGTACTTC.

This clonotype showed up many times. This sequence joins TRBV6-5 and TRBJ1-2; possibly TRBD1 for D (6 bases). Germline CDR1 reads MNHEY; CDR2 reads SVGAGI. This CDR3 region has 13 residues. V lost 2 bases to trimming and J lost 8 bases, with 12 bases between them. CDR3 sequence: CASSYRNRDGYTF. The DNA for the CDR3 is TGTGCCAGCAGTTACCGAAACAGGGACGGCTACACCTTC.

This clonotype was observed a handful of times. The chain recombines TRBV12-3 or TRBV12-4 with TRBJ1-6, with D perhaps matching TRBD1 (6 bases). The CDR3 runs to 17 residues. The ends were cut back, 5 bases at V and 2 bases at J, with 16 bases in the middle. The CDR3 region is CASSRTGIPTYNSPLHF. The CDR3 DNA sequence: TGTGCCAGCAGTCGAACAGGGATCCCCACCTATAATTCACCCCTCCACTTT.

This chain links TRBV12-3 or TRBV12-4 with TRBJ2-1, with D unresolved. Trimming removed 8 bases at V and 5 bases at J, with 10 bases between. The CDR3 runs to 12 residues. This chain's CDR3 is CASVQSNNEQFF. The CDR3 DNA follows: TGTGCCAGCGTACAGTCAAACAATGAGCAGTTCTTC.

The chain uses TRBV7-9 and TRBJ2-3, with D perhaps TRBD1 or TRBD2 (6 bases each). Germline V CDR1 and CDR2: SEHNR, FQNEAQ (reference sequence). This CDR3 is built from 13 residues. The V gene lost 5 bases and the J gene lost 6 bases, with 12 bases spanning the gap. CDR3 DNA: TGTGCCAGCAGCAAGACTAGGGGGGATACGCAGTATTTT. This gives the protein CASSKTRGDTQYF.

The chain recombines TRBV30 with TRBJ2-3; D is perhaps TRBD2 (5 bases). The CDR3 has 14 residues. Trimming cost V 4 bases and J 3 bases, with 14 bases left between them. CDR1 GTSNPN and CDR2 SVGIG come from the germline V gene (reference sequence). CDR3 in amino acids: CAWKWGSVTDTQYF. The CDR3 DNA follows: TGTGCCTGGAAATGGGGTAGCGTAACAGATACGCAGTATTTT.

This rearrangement joins TRBV5-6 to TRBJ2-2; unclear D gene. V was pared by 2 bases and J by 6 bases, with 14 bases between. The CDR3 is 15 amino acids. CDR1 is SGHDT and CDR2 is YYEEEE in the germline V gene. The CDR3 DNA follows: TGTGCCAGCAGCTTCGTAGGAACCCGGGCCGGGGAGCTGTTTTTT. Translation: CASSFVGTRAGELFF.

Details on this clonotype: Sequence at one end of the junction differs from germline and may be a read error. The chain joins TRBV5-1 to TRBJ2-1; 7 nucleotides match TRBD2. The CDR3 is 16 amino acids. CDR1 is SGHRS, CDR2 YFSETQ, per germline. CDR3 sequence (DNA): TGCGCCAGCAGCTTGTCTAGCGGACGCTCCTACAATGAGCTGTTCTTC. Amino acids: CASSLSSGRSYNELFF.

This clonotype was observed at least ten times. This chain joins TRBV20-1 and TRBJ2-3; unclear D gene. Germline V gene sequence: CDR1 DFQATT, CDR2 SNEGSKA (reference sequence). The CDR3 has 14 amino acids. The germline V and J ends were trimmed by 3 bases and 0 bases, with 10 bases remaining between them. CDR3 nucleotide sequence: TGCAGTGCTAGTATAGCTACGAGCACAGATACGCAGTATTTT. This translates into CSASIATSTDTQYF.